The T cell receptor (beta chain) described here comes from a study of a mutant IDH1 vaccine in newly diagnosed glioma. Time point reported: week 5, during vaccination. In every dose of vaccine, 300 ug of mutant IDH1 20-mer peptide was given alongside topical imiquimod. Measured with immunoSEQ multiplex PCR; TCRdb has only the in-frame clones, and not every one. The data contain approximately 37,000 clones, 50% to 60% of them singletons. Worth noting for this clone: No antigen is known for it.

This sequence originates from a woman aged 18-29 years with glioma. The sequences come from PBMCs, collected from a glioma patient whose treatment included an IDH1 peptide vaccine.

The CDR3 coding sequence is TGTGCCAGCAGCTCGGTGGGGGGGCAGGGGAGGCCCATGAACACTGAAGCTTTCTTT. It specifies CASSSVGGQGRPMNTEAFF. This sequence joins TRBV11-3 and TRBJ1-1; D might be TRBD1 (6 bases). The CDR3 has 19 amino acids. The V end was cut by 4 bases, the J end by 0 bases, with 24 bases between. The germline gives CDR1 SGHNT, CDR2 YENEEA. The whole variable domain, remainder taken from reference TRBV11-3 and TRBJ1-1, is EAGVVQSPRYKIIEKKQPVAFWCNPISGHNTLYWYLQNLGQGPELLIRYENEEAVDDSQLPKDRFSAERLKGVDSTLKIQPAELGDSAVYLCASSSVGGQGRPMNTEAFFGQGTRLTVV.